Following are 23 T cell receptor beta chains from one sample sequenced in a study of T and B cells in COVID-19 patients. Each TRB amplification used roughly 220-550 ng of genomic DNA from blood. BIOMED2 TRB-A/B primer pools were used in multiplex TRB PCR. TCRdb re-analysed the multiplex PCR reads in MiXCR, keeping a single row per CDR3 protein. The table includes about 14,000 distinct CDR3 sequences, about 28% detected once. The sample taken for sequencing was blood. These receptors were taken from a human donor who had recovered from COVID-19.

This chain joins TRBV27 and TRBJ2-3; TRBD2 might be the D (6 bases). Between the trimmed V and J ends, which lost 6 bases and 2 bases, there was a span of 15 bases. Looked up from germline, CDR1 is MNHEY and CDR2 is SMNVEV (reference sequence). The CDR3 is 15 residues long. CDR3 protein: CASSPGDWLTDTQYF. CDR3 DNA: TGTGCCAGCAGCCCCGGGGACTGGCTCACAGATACGCAGTATTTT.

This clonotype was seen more than once but under ten times. The rearrangement joins TRBV12-3 or TRBV12-4 to TRBJ2-5; tentatively, D is TRBD1 (6 bases). V was trimmed by 6 bases and J by 2 bases, leaving 13 bases between them. The CDR3 contains 14 residues. The CDR3 loop reads CASRLYRDQETQYF. The CDR3 DNA sequence: TGTGCCAGCAGACTCTACAGGGATCAAGAGACCCAGTACTTC.

By frequency in the sample, this clonotype is medium-sized. The genes are TRBV5-6 and TRBJ2-3; 7 nucleotides align to TRBD2. The J segment lost 9 bases and the V segment lost 4 bases, leaving 5 bases of the junction unmatched. The germline V gene encodes CDR1 SGHDT and CDR2 YYEEEE. The CDR3 loop spans 12 amino acids. The CDR3 nucleotides read TGTGCCAGCAGCACGGGGGGTGACACGCAGTATTTT. Translating it yields CASSTGGDTQYF.

This clonotype was seen a handful of times. CDR3 in DNA: TGTGCCAGCAGTTTATCGGTTGGGACCCAGTACTTC. Amino acid sequence: CASSLSVGTQYF. V is TRBV12-3 or TRBV12-4 and J is TRBJ2-5, with unresolved D. Trimming left V 2 bases short and J 7 bases short, with 8 bases between. The CDR3 has 12 amino acids.

The V and J genes are TRBV7-2 and TRBJ1-1; the match to TRBD1 covers 7 bases. The V gene's germline CDR1 is SGHTA and CDR2 FQGNSA. J gave up 0 bases and V 4 bases, and 2 bases lay outside the gene matches. The CDR3 consists of 14 residues. The CDR3 DNA follows: TGTGCCAGCAGCTCGACAGGGATGAACACTGAAGCTTTCTTT. This codes for CASSSTGMNTEAFF.

This clonotype was observed a handful of times. The chain links TRBV10-3 to TRBJ2-3; 7 bases agree with TRBD2. This CDR3 is built from 13 residues. Trimming at V came to 7 bases and at J to 2 bases, leaving 3 bases not matched to a gene. Germline CDR1 is ENHRY and CDR2 is SYGVKD. CDR3: CAINRDYTDTQYF. The DNA of the CDR3 is TGTGCCATCAACCGGGACTACACAGATACGCAGTATTTT.

This clonotype was seen many times. The CDR3 DNA sequence: TGTGCCAGCAGCTTGCCCCGACAGGGAGGTGGCGAGACCCAGTACTTC. Translated: CASSLPRQGGGETQYF. The gene calls are TRBV5-4 and TRBJ2-5; TRBD1 is a possible D gene (7 bases). V was pared by 1 base and J by 5 bases, with 18 bases between. The CDR3 spans 16 residues. Germline V CDR1 and CDR2: SGHNT, YYREEE (reference sequence).

The V call is TRBV14, the J call TRBJ2-5; 7 bases fit TRBD1. CDR1 is SGHDN, CDR2 FVKESK, per germline. The CDR3 has 13 residues. The trim removed 7 bases at V and 4 bases at J, leaving 6 bases unmatched. The CDR3 DNA sequence: TGTGCCAGCAACAACAGGGGATCAGAGACCCAGTACTTC. It specifies CASNNRGSETQYF.

The chain recombines TRBV7-2 with TRBJ1-4; D possibly corresponds to TRBD1 (6 bases). Trimming took 6 bases from V and 4 from J, leaving 15 bases between them. This CDR3 region has 15 residues. The germline CDR1 and CDR2 sequences are SGHTA and FQGNSA. This chain's CDR3 is CASSSSRTVNEKLFF. CDR3 nucleotides: TGTGCCAGCAGTTCTTCCAGGACAGTTAATGAAAAACTGTTTTTT.

This sequence joins TRBV4-2 and TRBJ2-7, with D possibly TRBD1 on 5 matching bases. Germline loops: CDR1 LGHNA, CDR2 YNFKEQ. The CDR3 runs 14 residues. Trimming cost V 0 bases and J 7 bases, with 13 bases left between them. CDR3 residues: CASSQESAGREQYF. CDR3 nucleotide sequence: TGTGCCAGCAGCCAAGAGTCTGCAGGGCGGGAGCAGTACTTC.

In this sample, this clonotype is medium-sized. The rearrangement uses TRBV29-1 and TRBJ2-5; no definite D call. This CDR3 contains 11 residues. CDR1 SQVTM and CDR2 ANQGSEA come from the germline V gene. Trimming took off 6 bases at V and 2 bases at J, with 7 bases between the two ends. The DNA of the CDR3 is TGCAGCGTCGGACGTCAAGAGACCCAGTACTTC. This translates into CSVGRQETQYF. Full variable domain (missing parts from reference TRBV29-1 and TRBJ2-5): SAVISQKPSRDICQRGTSLTIQCQVDSQVTMMFWYRQQPGQSLTLIATANQGSEATYESGFVIDKFPISRPNLTFSTLTVSNMSPEDSSIYLCSVGRQETQYFGPGTRLLVL.

This clonotype qualifies as medium-sized. This chain uses TRBV5-6 with TRBJ2-7, with TRBD1 matching 11 bases. Germline V lookup: CDR1 SGHDT, CDR2 YYEEEE. The CDR3 consists of 15 residues. Trimming removed 4 bases from V and 3 bases from J; junction bases left unmatched: 6. Here the CDR3 DNA reads TGTGCCAGCAGCATAGGACAGGGGGCAAACTACGAGCAGTACTTC. Its translation is CASSIGQGANYEQYF.

This clonotype was seen only a few times. The genes are TRBV27 and TRBJ2-7; perhaps TRBD2 as D (6 bases). Per germline, CDR1 MNHEY and CDR2 SMNVEV (reference sequence). V lost 7 bases, J lost 2 bases, and 15 bases lay in between. This CDR3 region has 14 residues. The CDR3 reads CASTPPGLTYEQYF. CDR3 DNA: TGTGCCAGCACCCCCCCGGGACTGACCTACGAGCAGTACTTC.

The chain links TRBV19 to TRBJ2-1; the match to TRBD2 covers 8 bases. The J segment lost 6 bases and the V segment lost 9 bases, leaving 16 bases of the junction unmatched. The CDR3 contains 16 residues. The germline V gene has CDR1 LNHDA and CDR2 SQIVND (reference sequence). The CDR3 DNA sequence: TGTGCCAGCAGCCGGACTAGCTGGGGGAGAGTCAATGAGCAGTTCTTC. It translates to CASSRTSWGRVNEQFF.

In this sample, this clonotype turned up many times. The chain couples TRBV6-5 to TRBJ2-3; TRBD1 aligns across 9 bases. J was trimmed by 1 base and V by 6 bases; bases with no gene match: 8. This CDR3 is built from 16 residues. Germline CDR1 and CDR2: MNHEY and SVGAGI. The DNA of the CDR3 is TGTGCCAGCAGATTACAGGGGGCGATCGGCACAGATACGCAGTATTTT. This codes for CASRLQGAIGTDTQYF.

This clonotype was found a few times. The V call is TRBV19, the J call TRBJ1-5; 7 bases align to TRBD1. Trimming took 1 base from V and 6 from J; bases not matched to a gene: 6. CDR3 length: 15 amino acids. Germline CDR1 LNHDA, CDR2 SQIVND (reference sequence). The CDR3 DNA reads as TGTGCCAGTAGTATAGTTAGGGGGCGAGGTCAGCCCCAGCATTTT. Its translation: CASSIVRGRGQPQHF.

By its share, this clonotype is medium-sized (0.01 to 0.1%). V gene TRBV11-1 combines with J gene TRBJ2-5; possibly TRBD1 for D (6 bases). Germline V CDR1 and CDR2: SGHAT, FQDESV (reference sequence). V shed 5 bases and J shed 2 bases, with 18 bases lying between them. The CDR3 spans 16 residues. CDR3 region: CASSARERTAQETQYF. Here the CDR3 DNA reads TGTGCCAGCAGCGCACGAGAGAGGACAGCGCAAGAGACCCAGTACTTC. Filled out from reference TRBV11-1 and TRBJ2-5, the complete variable domain reads EAEVAQSPRYKITEKSQAVAFWCDPISGHATLYWYRQILGQGPELLVQFQDESVVDDSQLPKDRFSAERLKGVDSTLKIQPAELGDSAMYLCASSARERTAQETQYFGPGTRLLVL.

The V and J genes are TRBV6-5 and TRBJ2-1; the match to TRBD1 covers 11 bases. The CDR3 runs 17 residues. The germline gives CDR1 MNHEY, CDR2 SVGAGI. V shed 0 bases and J 6 bases; nucleotides not matched to a gene: 7. The CDR3 region is CASSYSTGQGAPNEQFF. CDR3 nucleotides: TGTGCCAGCAGTTACTCGACCGGACAGGGGGCGCCCAATGAGCAGTTCTTC.

The table lists this clonotype with many counts. This sequence joins TRBV18 and TRBJ2-7; D perhaps matches TRBD2 (5 bases). Germline V gene data show CDR1 as KGHSH and CDR2 as LQKENI. This CDR3 comprises 12 residues. The V end was cut by 5 bases, the J end by 5 bases, with 10 bases between. The CDR3 region has the DNA TGTGCCAGCTCATCGAAGGGAGACGAGCAGTACTTC. Translating it yields CASSSKGDEQYF.

The genes are TRBV19 and TRBJ1-1, with D maybe TRBD1 (6 bases). The CDR3 is made up of 13 amino acids. Per the germline V gene, CDR1 is LNHDA and CDR2 is SQIVND (reference sequence). The V end was cut by 3 bases, the J end by 5 bases, with 10 bases between. CDR3 loop: CASSMRGGTEAFF. CDR3 nucleotides: TGTGCCAGTAGTATGAGAGGGGGAACTGAAGCTTTCTTT.

This clonotype was counted a few times. J is TRBJ2-3 and V is TRBV6-5; 12 positions agree with TRBD2. The CDR3 is 16 amino acids. The junction had 6 bases not matched to a gene; V was cut back by 5 bases and J by 3 bases. Germline loops: CDR1 MNHEY, CDR2 SVGAGI. The CDR3 coding sequence is TGTGCCAGCAGTGACCTAGCGGGAGGGGGGACAGATACGCAGTATTTT. It is translated as CASSDLAGGGTDTQYF.

This clonotype was counted between two and nine times. The chain uses TRBV5-4 and TRBJ2-1; D tentatively fits TRBD1 or TRBD2 (5 bases each). This CDR3 has 13 amino acids. Per the germline V gene, CDR1 is SGHNT and CDR2 is YYREEE (reference sequence). The V end was cut by 6 bases, the J end by 5 bases, with 12 bases between. For the CDR3, the DNA is TGTGCCAGCACCTCTGGGGGAAACAATGAGCAGTTCTTC. Translation: CASTSGGNNEQFF.

By sample fraction, this clonotype is medium-sized. Written as DNA, the CDR3 is TGTGCCAGCAGGGACGTGATTGGTTCACCCCTCCACTTT. The encoded protein is CASRDVIGSPLHF. The rearrangement links TRBV6-1 to TRBJ1-6; D ambiguous. CDR1 is MNHNS, CDR2 SASEGT, per germline. CDR3 length equals 13 residues. With 6 bases removed from V and 9 bases from J, the gap between germline ends came to 12 bases.